The clone carrying this TCR beta chain is judged medium-sized. An oligo carrying a UMI was ligated to the cDNA 3' end. An equimolar mix of RC1.1 and RC1.2 primed the beta chain across TRBC1 and TRBC2. TCRdb re-analysed the UMI-ligation and nested PCR reads in MiXCR, keeping a single row per CDR3 protein. The profile covers 31,000 or so distinct CDR3 sequences, with about a tenth appearing a single time and around a tenth taken by the ten largest. The CDR3 loop spans 14 amino acids. Germline V lookup: CDR1 SNHLY, CDR2 FYNNEI. V was pared by 4 bases and J by 1 base, with 9 bases between. Unfractionated PBMC were spiked with known numbers of KT2 clone cells. The sample comes from a study of quantifying T cell responses using KT2 cells. Study-wide context: cDNA was made from DNase-treated RNA using alpha and beta constant primers.

The rearrangement links TRBV2 to TRBJ2-3; D is ambiguous. The source material was PBMCs spiked with cells of the T cell clone KT2. This receptor was taken from a human donor. DNA for the CDR3: TGTGCCAGCAGTGGAATGATCCGCACAGATACGCAGTATTTT. Translating gives CASSGMIRTDTQYF.